The 22 T cell receptor beta chains presented below share a single source sample, sequenced in a study of blood T cell repertoires in COVID-19. Clones were sequenced by immunoSEQ multiplex PCR, and TCRdb holds only the in-frame ones, with some missing. Of about 150,000 clones detected, about 79% appear once; the ten largest clones hold about 8.9%. The sequenced sample was peripheral blood. The receptors stem from a woman aged 45 to 65 with acute or convalescent COVID-19.

A single count supports this clone. This sequence joins TRBV14 and TRBJ2-7, with D tentatively TRBD2 (5 bases). This CDR3 contains 14 residues. V was pared by 2 bases and J by 4 bases, with 12 bases between. Per germline, CDR1 SGHDN and CDR2 FVKESK. For the CDR3, the DNA is TGTGCCAGCAGCCAACTCGGTGAGGGTTACGAGCAGTACTTC. As protein: CASSQLGEGYEQYF.

The genes are TRBV3-1 (or the pseudogene TRBV3-2) and TRBJ1-4, with D unclear. CDR1 is LGHDT, CDR2 YNNKEL, per germline (reference sequence). V dropped 5 bases and J dropped 3 bases, with 10 bases sitting between them. The CDR3 covers 14 residues. CDR3 in amino acids: CASSERTSNEKLFF. CDR3 sequence (DNA): TGTGCCAGCAGCGAGCGGACTTCTAATGAAAAACTGTTTTTT.

This clone was observed once. The chain recombines TRBV7-2 with TRBJ2-2; TRBD1 matches at 12 bases. CDR3 length: 18 amino acids. V dropped 3 bases and J dropped 6; count of bases not matched to a gene: 11. Germline V CDR1 and CDR2: SGHTA, FQGNSA. The CDR3 DNA sequence: TGTGCCAGCAGCTTCGCCGGGACAGGGGGCGCCTTAGCCGGGGAGCTGTTTTTT. Amino acid sequence: CASSFAGTGGALAGELFF.

The chain carries TRBV4-1 and TRBJ1-1; D uncertain. The V and J ends lost 5 bases and 2 bases respectively, with 12 bases between them. The CDR3 runs to 14 residues. Germline V gene sequence: CDR1 MGHRA, CDR2 YSYEKL. CDR3 protein: CASSLPTENTEAFF. In DNA, the CDR3 is TGCGCCAGCAGCTTGCCCACAGAAAACACTGAAGCTTTCTTT.

The chain employs TRBV4-2 and TRBJ1-4; no reliable D call. The CDR3 runs 16 residues. Trimming pared 0 bases from V and 5 bases from J, leaving 13 bases between. The germline gives CDR1 LGHNA, CDR2 YNFKEQ. In nucleotides, the CDR3 is TGTGCCAGCAGCCAAGATGGGGAGGGTTTCAATGAAAAACTGTTTTTT. It translates to CASSQDGEGFNEKLFF.

This rearrangement joins TRBV5-4 to TRBJ2-3, with TRBD2 identical over 8 bases. CDR3 size: 14 residues. Looked up from germline, CDR1 is SGHNT and CDR2 is YYREEE (reference sequence). The CDR3 sequence: CASRIGGGTDTQYF. As DNA, the CDR3 is TGTGCTTCCAGGATCGGGGGGGGCACAGATACGCAGTATTTT.

This clone was seen a few times. The chain links TRBV11-3 to TRBJ2-1; 7 nucleotides line up with TRBD2. CDR1 and CDR2 (germline): SGHNT, YENEEA. The CDR3 has 15 residues. J gave up 6 bases and V 5 bases, and 10 bases lay outside the gene matches. The CDR3 region is CASSRRGSIFNEQFF. In nucleotides, the CDR3 is TGTGCCAGCAGCCGGCGGGGGTCGATATTCAATGAGCAGTTCTTC.

The J gene is TRBJ2-2, the V gene TRBV5-4; the D gene is possibly TRBD2 (5 bases). The V and J ends lost 4 bases and 4 bases respectively, with 14 bases between them. This CDR3 is built from 15 residues. Germline assignment: CDR1 SGHNT and CDR2 YYREEE (reference sequence). CDR3 bases: TGTGCCAGCAGCCGTACTAGGCTCGGCACCGGGGAGCTGTTTTTT. Translating gives CASSRTRLGTGELFF.

The J gene is TRBJ2-7, the V gene TRBV3-1 (or the pseudogene TRBV3-2); TRBD1 matches 8 bases. Germline V gene sequence: CDR1 LGHDT, CDR2 YNNKEL (reference sequence). This CDR3 region has 15 residues. V lost 3 bases to trimming and J lost 4 bases; unmatched junction nucleotides: 8. This CDR3 reads CASSQGRQGRYEQYF. In DNA, the CDR3 is TGTGCCAGCAGCCAGGGAAGACAGGGGAGATACGAGCAGTACTTC.

CDR3: CASSQGQSPNYGYTF. The CDR3 DNA reads as TGCGCCAGCAGCCAAGGACAGTCTCCTAACTATGGCTACACCTTC. V gene TRBV4-1 combines with J gene TRBJ1-2, with D tentatively TRBD1 (5 bases). This CDR3 has 15 residues. Trimming shortened V by 1 base and J by 0 bases, and 9 bases separated the two germline ends. Germline V gene data show CDR1 as MGHRA and CDR2 as YSYEKL.

The J gene is TRBJ2-7, the V gene TRBV11-2, with 10 bases lining up with TRBD2. The CDR3 runs to 17 residues. Germline values: CDR1 SGHAT, CDR2 FQNNGV. The V segment lost 3 bases and the J segment 2 bases; nucleotides outside the gene matches: 10. CDR3: CASSLSAYSGGPYEQYF. CDR3 coding DNA: TGTGCCAGCAGCTTGAGTGCTTATAGCGGGGGGCCCTACGAGCAGTACTTC. The complete variable domain, with remaining parts taken from reference TRBV11-2 and TRBJ2-7, reads EAGVAQSPRYKIIEKRQSVAFWCNPISGHATLYWYQQILGQGPKLLIQFQNNGVVDDSQLPKDRFSAERLKGVDSTLKIQPAKLEDSAVYLCASSLSAYSGGPYEQYFGPGTRLTVT.

This rearrangement joins TRBV11-2 to TRBJ1-2; D uncertain. In germline, CDR1 is SGHAT, CDR2 FQNNGV. V lost 4 bases and J lost 3, with 18 bases in between. The CDR3 spans 16 residues. CDR3 DNA sequence: TGTGCCAGCAGCTCCGCGCCCCACAAGGGAGACTATGGCTACACCTTC. Amino acid sequence: CASSSAPHKGDYGYTF.

The chain has TRBV20-1 and TRBJ2-7, with TRBD1 identical over 8 bases. Looked up from germline, CDR1 is DFQATT and CDR2 is SNEGSKA (reference sequence). This CDR3 comprises 11 residues. The junction had 2 bases not matched to a gene; V was cut back by 5 bases and J by 5 bases. The CDR3 bases are TGCAGTGCTGGACAGGGAAACGAGCAGTACTTC. Translating it yields CSAGQGNEQYF.

The genes are TRBV7-9 and TRBJ1-1, with D perhaps matching TRBD1 (5 bases). The CDR3 loop spans 17 amino acids. The V end lost 0 bases, the J end lost 5 bases, and 19 bases lay between the germline ends. Germline-derived CDR1 and CDR2 are SEHNR and FQNEAQ (reference sequence). CDR3 sequence (DNA): TGTGCCAGCAGCTTAGCAATGGCAGGGAGGTTGAGTACTGAAGCTTTCTTT. This gives the protein CASSLAMAGRLSTEAFF.

The gene calls are TRBV7-2 and TRBJ2-4; D ambiguous. Germline CDR1 is SGHTA and CDR2 is FQGNSA. Trimming shortened V by 2 bases and J by 2 bases, and 7 bases separated the two germline ends. CDR3 length: 14 residues. The CDR3 DNA is TGTGCCAGCAGCTTAACCGGGTCCAAAAACATTCAGTACTTC. Its translation is CASSLTGSKNIQYF.

J is TRBJ2-3 and V is TRBV9; D not certain. The V end lost 0 bases, the J end lost 0 bases, and 11 bases lay between the germline ends. This CDR3 region has 16 residues. The germline gives CDR1 SGDLS, CDR2 YYNGEE. Here the CDR3 reads CASSVAGAESTDTQYF. The CDR3 DNA sequence: TGTGCCAGCAGCGTAGCTGGTGCGGAAAGCACAGATACGCAGTATTTT.

The chain links TRBV3-1 (or the pseudogene TRBV3-2) to TRBJ2-4; TRBD2 matches at 9 bases. V gave up 3 bases and J gave up 2 bases; unmatched junction bases: 5. The CDR3 loop spans 16 amino acids. From germline, CDR1 is LGHDT and CDR2 YNNKEL (reference sequence). CDR3 sequence: CASSHLAGSPKNIQYF. The CDR3, as DNA: TGTGCCAGCAGCCACCTAGCGGGATCTCCCAAAAACATTCAGTACTTC.

This clone was detected once. This chain uses TRBV28 with TRBJ2-7; D remains unclear. The CDR3 runs 12 residues. Trimming took off 4 bases at V and 2 bases at J, with 6 bases between the two ends. Germline values: CDR1 MDHEN, CDR2 SYDVKM. The CDR3 coding sequence is TGTGCCAGCAGTTCGGTTCCCTACGAGCAGTACTTC. The encoded protein is CASSSVPYEQYF.

The chain has TRBV9 and TRBJ1-5; D ambiguous. CDR1 SGDLS and CDR2 YYNGEE come from the germline V gene. The CDR3 sequence is 14 residues long. V was trimmed by 4 bases and J by 6 bases, leaving 14 bases between them. The DNA of the CDR3 is TGTGCCAGCAGCTCAGAGTCCCGAGGTCAGCCCCAGCATTTT. Protein sequence: CASSSESRGQPQHF.

The chain joins TRBV2 to TRBJ1-1; TRBD1 might be the D (6 bases). Trimming left V 3 bases short and J 4 bases short, with 15 bases between. This CDR3 contains 15 residues. Germline V CDR1 and CDR2: SNHLY, FYNNEI. This CDR3 reads CASSEYGQLGTEAFF. CDR3 coding DNA: TGTGCCAGCAGTGAGTACGGACAGCTTGGCACTGAAGCTTTCTTT.

This rearrangement joins TRBV5-1 to TRBJ2-5, with 9 bases aligning to TRBD1. The V gene's germline CDR1 is SGHRS and CDR2 YFSETQ. J was trimmed by 2 bases and V by 4 bases; bases with no gene match: 12. The CDR3 length is 17 residues. The CDR3 here is CASSLVPSGTGQETQYF. In DNA, the CDR3 is TGCGCCAGCAGCCTCGTTCCTTCCGGGACAGGGCAAGAGACCCAGTACTTC.

V and J are TRBV5-4 and TRBJ2-7; tentatively, D is TRBD1 (5 bases). The V and J ends lost 0 bases and 0 bases respectively, with 7 bases between them. The CDR3 has 14 residues. CDR1 is SGHNT, CDR2 YYREEE, per germline (reference sequence). CDR3 sequence: CASSLGTFSYEQYF. The DNA for the CDR3 is TGTGCCAGCAGCTTGGGGACATTCTCCTACGAGCAGTACTTC.